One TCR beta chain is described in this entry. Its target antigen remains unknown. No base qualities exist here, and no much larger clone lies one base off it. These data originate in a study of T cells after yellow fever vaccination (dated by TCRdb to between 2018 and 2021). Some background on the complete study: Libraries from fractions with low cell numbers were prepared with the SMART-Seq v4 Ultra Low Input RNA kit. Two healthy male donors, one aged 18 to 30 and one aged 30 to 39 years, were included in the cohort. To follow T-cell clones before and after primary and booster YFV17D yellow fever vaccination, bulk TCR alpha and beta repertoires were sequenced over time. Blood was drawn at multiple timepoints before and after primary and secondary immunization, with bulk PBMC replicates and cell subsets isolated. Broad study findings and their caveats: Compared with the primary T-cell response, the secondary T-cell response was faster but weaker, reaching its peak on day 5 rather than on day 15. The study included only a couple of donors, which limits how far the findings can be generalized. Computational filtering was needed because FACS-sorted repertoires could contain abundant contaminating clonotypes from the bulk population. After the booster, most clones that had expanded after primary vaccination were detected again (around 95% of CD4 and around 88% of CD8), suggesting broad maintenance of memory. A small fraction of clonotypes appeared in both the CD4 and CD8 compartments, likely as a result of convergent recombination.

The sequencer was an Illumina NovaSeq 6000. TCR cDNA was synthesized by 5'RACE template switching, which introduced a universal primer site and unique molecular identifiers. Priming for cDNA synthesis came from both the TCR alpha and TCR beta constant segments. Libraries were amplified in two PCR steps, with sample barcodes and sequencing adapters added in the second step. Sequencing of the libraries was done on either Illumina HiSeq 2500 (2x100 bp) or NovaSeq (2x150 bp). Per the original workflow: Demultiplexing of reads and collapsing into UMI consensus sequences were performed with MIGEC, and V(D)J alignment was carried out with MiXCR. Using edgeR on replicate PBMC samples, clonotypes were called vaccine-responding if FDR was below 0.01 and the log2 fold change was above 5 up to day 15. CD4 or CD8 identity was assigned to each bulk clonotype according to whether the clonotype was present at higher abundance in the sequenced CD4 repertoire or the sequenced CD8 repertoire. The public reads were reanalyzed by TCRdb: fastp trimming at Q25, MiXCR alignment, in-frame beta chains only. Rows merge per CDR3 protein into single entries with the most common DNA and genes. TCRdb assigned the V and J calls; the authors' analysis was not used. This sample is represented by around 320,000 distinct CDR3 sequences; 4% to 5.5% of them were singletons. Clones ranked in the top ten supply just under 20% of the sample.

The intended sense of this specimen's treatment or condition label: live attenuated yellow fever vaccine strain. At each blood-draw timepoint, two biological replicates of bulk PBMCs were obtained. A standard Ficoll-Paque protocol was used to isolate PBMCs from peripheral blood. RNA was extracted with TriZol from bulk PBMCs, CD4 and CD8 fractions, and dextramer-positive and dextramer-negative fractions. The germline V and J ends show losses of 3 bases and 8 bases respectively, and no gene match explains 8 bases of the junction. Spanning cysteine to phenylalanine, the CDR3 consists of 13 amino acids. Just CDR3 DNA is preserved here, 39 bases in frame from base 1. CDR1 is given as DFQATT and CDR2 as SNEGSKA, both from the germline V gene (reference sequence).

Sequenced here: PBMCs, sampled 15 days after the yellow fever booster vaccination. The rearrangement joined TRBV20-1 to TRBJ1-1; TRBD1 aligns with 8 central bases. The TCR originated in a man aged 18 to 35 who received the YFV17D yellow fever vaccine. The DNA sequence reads TGCAGTGCTAGCAAGGGACAGGATTGGGAAGCTTTCTTT. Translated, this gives CSASKGQDWEAFF.